The sequence of this TCR beta chain was determined in a study of cytomegalovirus exposure and HLA in healthy donors. Notes on this clone: Its antigen remains unknown.

Researchers ran the PCR with 60 Vbeta and 13 Jbeta primers. The data were produced by immunoSEQ multiplex PCR, yet TCRdb's version contains in-frame clones alone and is incomplete. The table has over 150,000 clones, more than 60% seen once. Study outcomes and limitations: Trimming of TCR beta V- and J-genes showed a link, identified in a later analysis, to a missense DCLRE1C variant.

V was shortened by 2 bases and J by 0 bases, with 10 bases between the two germline ends. Germline CDR1 and CDR2: SGHVS and FNYEAQ. The CDR3 spans 15 residues. The TCR originated in a woman between 45 and 65 years old in good health and CMV-seropositive. The chain employs TRBV7-6 and TRBJ1-1; D ambiguous. What was sequenced was PBMCs. Here the CDR3 reads CASSLMAALNTEAFF. The CDR3 coding sequence is TGTGCCAGCAGCTTAATGGCGGCGCTGAACACTGAAGCTTTCTTT.